The 21 T cell receptor beta chains reported below all come from one sample, sequenced in a study of CD8 T cells in ankylosing spondylitis. Overall study results and limits: Several highly homologous variants made up a TCR beta motif, and this motif appeared characteristic of ankylosing spondylitis blood.

No antigens are known for them. One entry per CDR3 protein, called by TCRdb with MiXCR from the 5' RACE reads. In the table there are about 800,000 distinct CDR3 sequences, approximately 12% of which are singletons. The material sequenced was blood, either unsorted or a sorted T cell fraction (not recorded which). All receptors come from a male donor with ankylosing spondylitis.

This clonotype occurred many times. In nucleotides, the CDR3 is TGCAGTGCCCCTAGGAGGGGACTGTCCGATACGCAGTATTTT. It codes for CSAPRRGLSDTQYF. V gene TRBV20-1 combines with J gene TRBJ2-3; perhaps TRBD2 as D (6 bases). Germline CDR1 reads DFQATT; CDR2 reads SNEGSKA (reference sequence). The V and J ends lost 6 bases and 6 bases respectively, with 19 bases between them. There are 14 residues in the CDR3.

This clonotype was detected a few times. This rearrangement joins TRBV5-6 to TRBJ2-1; a possible D gene is TRBD2 (5 bases). V was trimmed by 3 bases and J by 12 bases, leaving 19 bases between them. CDR3 size: 14 residues. Germline loops: CDR1 SGHDT, CDR2 YYEEEE. In nucleotides, the CDR3 is TGTGCCAGCAGCTACCTGCTGGTCCGGGAACTGCAGTTCTTC. Residues: CASSYLLVRELQFF.

The J gene is TRBJ2-3, the V gene TRBV6-5, with a weak D call TRBD1 (6 bases). The CDR3 has 12 residues. Trimming removed 9 bases at V and 2 bases at J, with 9 bases between. Germline lookup yields CDR1 MNHEY and CDR2 SVGAGI. CDR3 residues: CASGQTTDTQYF. The CDR3 nucleotides read TGTGCCAGTGGACAGACCACAGATACGCAGTATTTT.

The V and J genes are TRBV5-1 and TRBJ1-2; no firm D call. This CDR3 spans 16 amino acids. Trimming took 1 base from V and 1 from J, leaving 14 bases between them. Germline CDR1 is SGHRS and CDR2 is YFSETQ. The CDR3 sequence is CASSLNLLTVNYGYTF. The CDR3 nucleotides read TGCGCCAGCAGCTTGAACTTACTGACCGTTAACTATGGCTACACCTTC.

The chain uses TRBV9 and TRBJ2-7; 11 bases align to TRBD2. V was pared by 0 bases and J by 0 bases, with 5 bases of the junction left unmatched. Germline V lookup: CDR1 SGDLS, CDR2 YYNGEE. The CDR3 has 17 amino acids. CDR3 nucleotide sequence: TGTGCCAGCAGCGTAGGCCTGACTAGCGGGGCCTCCTACGAGCAGTACTTC. This encodes CASSVGLTSGASYEQYF.

In this sample, this clonotype turned up many times. The chain carries TRBV29-1 and TRBJ2-1; a weak D match, TRBD2 (6 bases). V was cut by 5 bases and J by 9 bases, with 11 bases left in between. The CDR3 spans 11 residues. Per germline, CDR1 SQVTM and CDR2 ANQGSEA. The CDR3 region has the DNA TGCAGCGTTTTCGGGGGAGTTGAGCAGTTCTTC. Translating gives CSVFGGVEQFF.

This clonotype was seen only a few times. This CDR3 reads CASRGQGLRGYTF. In DNA, the CDR3 is TGTGCCAGCCGGGGGCAGGGTTTGAGAGGCTACACCTTC. The genes are TRBV6-1 and TRBJ1-2; perhaps TRBD1 as D (6 bases). CDR1 is MNHNS, CDR2 SASEGT, per germline. Trimming took 8 bases from V and 8 from J, leaving 18 bases between them. This CDR3 region has 13 residues.

This chain connects TRBV20-1 to TRBJ1-2, with TRBD1 matching 9 bases. Germline-derived CDR1 and CDR2 are DFQATT and SNEGSKA (reference sequence). This CDR3 has 15 amino acids. The junction had 12 bases not matched to a gene; V was cut back by 6 bases and J by 4 bases. CDR3 nucleotide sequence: TGCAGTGCAACGCGGGACAGGGCGGGAGGCTATGGCTACACCTTC. It encodes CSATRDRAGGYGYTF.

The chain links TRBV19 to TRBJ2-2; tentatively, D is TRBD1 (5 bases). This CDR3 region has 16 residues. From germline, CDR1 is LNHDA and CDR2 SQIVND (reference sequence). Deletions cut 5 bases from V and 2 bases from J, with 15 bases between. As DNA, the CDR3 is TGTGCCAGTAGTCCGGTGGGGCAGATAAACACCGGGGAGCTGTTTTTT. Translating it yields CASSPVGQINTGELFF.

This clonotype came up a few times. This chain links TRBV4-3 with TRBJ2-3; D may be TRBD1 (6 bases). Germline assignment: CDR1 LGHNA and CDR2 YSLEER. V lost 0 bases and J 6 bases, leaving 13 bases between the germline ends. The CDR3 runs 15 residues. CDR3 sequence (DNA): TGCGCCAGCAGCCAAGACGCAGGGGAAGGGGATACGCAGTATTTT. Translation gives CASSQDAGEGDTQYF.

In this sample, this clonotype turned up many times. The rearrangement uses TRBV6-5 and TRBJ2-3; 11 bases are a match to TRBD2. In germline, CDR1 is MNHEY, CDR2 SVGAGI. Unmatched junction bases numbered 11, after V lost 4 bases and J lost 5 bases. The CDR3 loop spans 17 amino acids. The CDR3, as DNA: TGTGCCAGCAGTTGGGGGAGACTAGCGGGGCAGGGAGATACGCAGTATTTT. Translating gives CASSWGRLAGQGDTQYF.

This clonotype has a handful of counts. In DNA, the CDR3 is TGTGCCAGCAGCAAGGGGCTTGAAAAACTGTTTTTT. Amino acids: CASSKGLEKLFF. V is TRBV25-1 and J is TRBJ1-4; D is perhaps TRBD1 (5 bases). Germline-derived CDR1 and CDR2 are MGHDK and SYGVNS. The CDR3 sequence is 12 residues long. Trimming took 6 bases from V and 7 from J, leaving 9 bases between them.

The sample holds many counts of this clonotype. The chain recombines TRBV20-1 with TRBJ2-7; D unresolved. This CDR3 is 11 amino acids long. Trimming removed 6 bases at V and 0 bases at J, with 6 bases between. CDR1 is DFQATT and CDR2 is SNEGSKA in the germline V gene (reference sequence). The CDR3 region is CSAYHSYEQYF. The CDR3 DNA sequence: TGCAGTGCCTATCACTCCTACGAGCAGTACTTC.

This clonotype has more than one count but fewer than ten. The chain has TRBV4-3 and TRBJ2-5; the match to TRBD1 covers 11 bases. The V segment lost 0 bases and the J segment 5 bases; nucleotides outside the gene matches: 8. Germline V gene sequence: CDR1 LGHNA, CDR2 YSLEER. CDR3 length equals 17 residues. CDR3 in amino acids: CASSQDSFRDRGETQYF. The CDR3 DNA is TGCGCCAGCAGCCAAGATTCGTTTCGGGACAGGGGGGAGACCCAGTACTTC.

The chain employs TRBV10-3 and TRBJ1-1; D gene unclear. Trimming left V 6 bases short and J 8 bases short, with 16 bases between. Germline V gives CDR1 ENHRY, CDR2 SYGVKD. CDR3 length: 13 amino acids. The CDR3 reads CAISPRGSTEAFF. The CDR3 DNA is TGTGCCATCAGCCCGCGCGGGTCAACCGAAGCTTTCTTT.

This clonotype appeared a few times. This chain connects TRBV20-1 to TRBJ1-3, with D tentatively TRBD1 (5 bases). Germline V gene lookup returns CDR1 DFQATT and CDR2 SNEGSKA (reference sequence). V was trimmed by 3 bases and J by 2 bases, leaving 8 bases between them. The CDR3 length is 13 residues. The CDR3, as DNA: TGCAGTGCTAGTGCGGGACCTGGAAACACCATATATTTT. Translating it yields CSASAGPGNTIYF.

V is TRBV6-2 or TRBV6-3 and J is TRBJ1-4; TRBD1 matches at 7 bases. The CDR3 covers 13 residues. CDR1 MNHEY and CDR2 SVGEGT come from the germline V gene. V was pared by 6 bases and J by 8 bases, with 6 bases of the junction left unmatched. CDR3 in DNA: TGTGCCAGCAGGCGGACAGGCGGGGAAAAACTGTTTTTT. This translates into CASRRTGGEKLFF.

This clonotype appeared many times. V is TRBV7-2 and J is TRBJ1-1; no clear D. The germline gives CDR1 SGHTA, CDR2 FQGNSA. The CDR3 spans 15 residues. V lost 1 base and J lost 0, with 9 bases in between. The CDR3 is CASSLVLKMNTEAFF. The CDR3 DNA reads TGTGCCAGCAGCTTAGTCCTTAAAATGAACACTGAAGCTTTCTTT.

The rearrangement uses TRBV28 and TRBJ2-7; TRBD1 might be the D (6 bases). The germline V and J ends were trimmed by 6 bases and 5 bases, with 11 bases remaining between them. This CDR3 is 12 amino acids long. Germline V CDR1 and CDR2: MDHEN, SYDVKM. The CDR3 DNA sequence: TGTGCCAGCAGACTCACAGGGAACGAGCAGTACTTC. Its translation: CASRLTGNEQYF.

This chain links TRBV12-3 or TRBV12-4 with TRBJ1-3; 7 bases match TRBD1. V lost 6 bases, J lost 0 bases, and 2 bases stayed unmatched. CDR3 size: 14 residues. DNA for the CDR3: TGTGCCAGCAGGACAGGGAGCTCTGGAAACACCATATATTTT. This encodes CASRTGSSGNTIYF.

This clonotype was seen more than once but under ten times. The gene calls are TRBV29-1 and TRBJ1-4; D is possibly TRBD1 (5 bases). Germline V lookup: CDR1 SQVTM, CDR2 ANQGSEA. This CDR3 spans 13 amino acids. The V and J ends lost 4 bases and 4 bases respectively, with 10 bases between them. The CDR3, as DNA: TGCAGCGTTGGGAAACAGGATAATGAAAAACTGTTTTTT. Translating it yields CSVGKQDNEKLFF.